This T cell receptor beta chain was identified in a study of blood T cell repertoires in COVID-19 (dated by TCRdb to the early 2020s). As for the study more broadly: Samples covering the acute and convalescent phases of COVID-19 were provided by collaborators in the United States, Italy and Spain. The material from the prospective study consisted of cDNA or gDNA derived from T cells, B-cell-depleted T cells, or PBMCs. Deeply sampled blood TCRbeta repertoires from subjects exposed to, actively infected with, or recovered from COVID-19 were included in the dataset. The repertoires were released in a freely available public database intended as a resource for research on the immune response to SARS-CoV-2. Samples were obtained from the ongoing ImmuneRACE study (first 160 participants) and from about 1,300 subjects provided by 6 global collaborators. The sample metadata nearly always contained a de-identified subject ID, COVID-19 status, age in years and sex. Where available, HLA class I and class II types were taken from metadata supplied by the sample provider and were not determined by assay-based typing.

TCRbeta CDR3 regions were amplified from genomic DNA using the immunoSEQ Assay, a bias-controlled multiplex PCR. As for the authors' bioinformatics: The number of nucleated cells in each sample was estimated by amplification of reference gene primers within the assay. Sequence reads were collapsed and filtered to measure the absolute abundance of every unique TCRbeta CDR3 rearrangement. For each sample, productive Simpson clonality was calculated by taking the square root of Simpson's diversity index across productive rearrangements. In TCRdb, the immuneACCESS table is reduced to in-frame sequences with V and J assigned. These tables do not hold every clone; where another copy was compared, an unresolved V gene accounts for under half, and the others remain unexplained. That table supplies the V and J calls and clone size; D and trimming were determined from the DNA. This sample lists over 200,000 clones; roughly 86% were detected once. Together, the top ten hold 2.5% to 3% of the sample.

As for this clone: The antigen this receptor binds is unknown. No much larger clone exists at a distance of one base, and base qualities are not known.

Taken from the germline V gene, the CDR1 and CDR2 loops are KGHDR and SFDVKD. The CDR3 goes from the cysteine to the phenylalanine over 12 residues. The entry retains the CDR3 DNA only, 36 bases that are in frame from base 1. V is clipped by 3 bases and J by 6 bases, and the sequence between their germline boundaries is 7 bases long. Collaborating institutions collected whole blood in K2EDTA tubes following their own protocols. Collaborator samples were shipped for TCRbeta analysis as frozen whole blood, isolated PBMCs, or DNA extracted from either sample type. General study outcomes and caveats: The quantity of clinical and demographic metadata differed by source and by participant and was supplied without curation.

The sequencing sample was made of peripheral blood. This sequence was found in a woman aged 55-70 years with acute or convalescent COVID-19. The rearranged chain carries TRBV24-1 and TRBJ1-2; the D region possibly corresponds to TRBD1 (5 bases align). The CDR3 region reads CATSDPRDGYTF. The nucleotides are TGTGCCACCAGTGATCCCAGGGATGGCTACACCTTC.